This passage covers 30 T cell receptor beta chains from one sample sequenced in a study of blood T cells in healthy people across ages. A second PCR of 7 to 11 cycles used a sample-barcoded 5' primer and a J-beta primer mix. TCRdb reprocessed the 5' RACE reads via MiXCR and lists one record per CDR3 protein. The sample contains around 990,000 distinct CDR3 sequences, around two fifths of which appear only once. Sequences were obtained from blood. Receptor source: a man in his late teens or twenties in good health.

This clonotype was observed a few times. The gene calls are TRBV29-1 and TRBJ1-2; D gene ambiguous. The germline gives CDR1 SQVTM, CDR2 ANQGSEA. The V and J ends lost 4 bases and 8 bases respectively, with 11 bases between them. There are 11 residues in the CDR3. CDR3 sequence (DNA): TGCAGCGTTGGAGGAAGGAAGGGCTACACCTTC. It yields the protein CSVGGRKGYTF.

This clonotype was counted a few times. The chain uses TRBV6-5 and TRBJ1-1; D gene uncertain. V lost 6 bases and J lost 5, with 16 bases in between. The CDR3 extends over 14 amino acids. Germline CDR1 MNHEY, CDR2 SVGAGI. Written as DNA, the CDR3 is TGTGCCAGCAGCCCCTCGGCCGGGATGACTGAAGCTTTCTTT. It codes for CASSPSAGMTEAFF.

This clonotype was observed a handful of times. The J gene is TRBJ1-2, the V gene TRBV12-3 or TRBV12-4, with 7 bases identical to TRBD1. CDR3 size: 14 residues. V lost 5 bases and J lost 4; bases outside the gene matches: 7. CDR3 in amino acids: CASSRLGQAYGYTF. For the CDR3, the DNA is TGTGCCAGCAGTCGACTCGGACAGGCCTATGGCTACACCTTC.

The CDR3 loop reads CSARDRTGNNEQYF. The DNA of the CDR3 is TGCAGTGCTAGAGATAGGACAGGGAATAACGAGCAGTACTTC. The chain carries TRBV20-1 and TRBJ2-7; 8 bases align to TRBD1. V was clipped by 0 bases and J by 5 bases; unmatched bases: 6. Germline V gives CDR1 DFQATT, CDR2 SNEGSKA (reference sequence). This CDR3 region has 14 residues.

CDR3: CASSYTRETGGYGYTF. CDR3 nucleotides: TGTGCCAGCAGTTACACCCGCGAGACAGGGGGCTACGGCTACACCTTC. This chain connects TRBV6-5 to TRBJ1-2, with 10 bases that match TRBD1. The CDR3 is made up of 16 amino acids. V lost 2 bases and J lost 8; bases outside the gene matches: 11. CDR1 and CDR2 (germline): MNHEY, SVGAGI.

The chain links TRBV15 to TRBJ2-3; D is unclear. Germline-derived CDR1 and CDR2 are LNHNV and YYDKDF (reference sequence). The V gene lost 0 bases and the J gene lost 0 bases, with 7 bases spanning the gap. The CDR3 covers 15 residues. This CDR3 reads CATSREKGSTDTQYF. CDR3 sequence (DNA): TGTGCCACCAGCAGAGAAAAAGGAAGCACAGATACGCAGTATTTT.

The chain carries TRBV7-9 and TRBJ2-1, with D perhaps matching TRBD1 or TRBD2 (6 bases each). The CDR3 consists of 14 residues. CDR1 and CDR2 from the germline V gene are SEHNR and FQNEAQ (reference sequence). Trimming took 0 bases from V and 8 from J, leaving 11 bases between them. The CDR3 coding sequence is TGTGCCAGCAGCTTAGCGGGGGGCATCGATGAGCAGTTCTTC. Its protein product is CASSLAGGIDEQFF.

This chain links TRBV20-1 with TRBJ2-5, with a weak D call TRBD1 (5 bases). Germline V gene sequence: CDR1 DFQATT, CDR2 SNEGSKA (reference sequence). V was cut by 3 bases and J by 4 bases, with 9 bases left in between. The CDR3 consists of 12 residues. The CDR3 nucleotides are TGCAGTGCTAGTAGCAGGGCAGAGACCCAGTACTTC. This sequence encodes CSASSRAETQYF.

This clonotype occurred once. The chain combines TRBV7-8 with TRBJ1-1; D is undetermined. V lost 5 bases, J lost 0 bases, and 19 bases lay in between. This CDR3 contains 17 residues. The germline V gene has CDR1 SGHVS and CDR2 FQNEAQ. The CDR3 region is CASSLYLKHKLNTEAFF. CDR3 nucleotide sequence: TGTGCCAGCAGCCTCTATTTAAAGCACAAATTGAACACTGAAGCTTTCTTT.

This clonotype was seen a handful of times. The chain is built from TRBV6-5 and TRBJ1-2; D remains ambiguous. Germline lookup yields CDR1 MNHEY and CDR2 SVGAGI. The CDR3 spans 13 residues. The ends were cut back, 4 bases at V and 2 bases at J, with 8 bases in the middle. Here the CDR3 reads CASSSKLNYGYTF. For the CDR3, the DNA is TGTGCCAGCAGTTCAAAGTTAAACTATGGCTACACCTTC.

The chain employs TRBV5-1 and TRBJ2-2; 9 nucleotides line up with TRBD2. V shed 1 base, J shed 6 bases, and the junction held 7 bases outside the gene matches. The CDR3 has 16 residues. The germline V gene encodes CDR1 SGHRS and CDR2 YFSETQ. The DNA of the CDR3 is TGCGCCAGCAGCTTGTTTTCTAGCGGGGTTTCCGGGGAGCTGTTTTTT. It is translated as CASSLFSSGVSGELFF.

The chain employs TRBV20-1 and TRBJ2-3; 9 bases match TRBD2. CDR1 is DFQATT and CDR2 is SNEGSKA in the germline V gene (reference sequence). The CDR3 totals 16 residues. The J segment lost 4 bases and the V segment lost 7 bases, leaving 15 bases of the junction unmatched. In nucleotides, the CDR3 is TGCAGTGTACTTCAGAGAGCGGGGGGTTGGGCAGATACGCAGTATTTT. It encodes CSVLQRAGGWADTQYF.

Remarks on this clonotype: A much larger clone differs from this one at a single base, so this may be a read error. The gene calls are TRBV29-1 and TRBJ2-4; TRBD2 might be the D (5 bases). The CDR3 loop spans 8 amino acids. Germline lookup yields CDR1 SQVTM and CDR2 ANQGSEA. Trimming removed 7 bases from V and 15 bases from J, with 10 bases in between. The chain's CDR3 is CSGEGPYF. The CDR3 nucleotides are TGCAGCGGTGAGGGTCCGTACTTC.

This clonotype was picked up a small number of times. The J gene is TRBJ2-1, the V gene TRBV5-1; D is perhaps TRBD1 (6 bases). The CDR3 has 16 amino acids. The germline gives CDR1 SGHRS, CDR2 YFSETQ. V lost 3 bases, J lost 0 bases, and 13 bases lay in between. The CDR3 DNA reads TGCGCCAGCAGCTATCGATTGGGGGCCTCCTACAATGAGCAGTTCTTC. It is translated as CASSYRLGASYNEQFF.

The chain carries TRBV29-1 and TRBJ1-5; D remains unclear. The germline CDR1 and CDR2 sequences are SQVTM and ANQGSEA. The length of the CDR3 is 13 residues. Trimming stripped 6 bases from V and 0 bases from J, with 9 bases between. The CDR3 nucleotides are TGCAGCGTAGAGCTCAATAGCAATCAGCCCCAGCATTTT. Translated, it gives CSVELNSNQPQHF.

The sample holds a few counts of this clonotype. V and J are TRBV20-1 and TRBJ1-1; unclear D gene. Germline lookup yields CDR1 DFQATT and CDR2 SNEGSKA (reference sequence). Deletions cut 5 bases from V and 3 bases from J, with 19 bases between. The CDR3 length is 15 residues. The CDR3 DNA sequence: TGCAGTGCTCATATCCAGGAGAAATGGGACACTGAAGCTTTCTTT. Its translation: CSAHIQEKWDTEAFF.

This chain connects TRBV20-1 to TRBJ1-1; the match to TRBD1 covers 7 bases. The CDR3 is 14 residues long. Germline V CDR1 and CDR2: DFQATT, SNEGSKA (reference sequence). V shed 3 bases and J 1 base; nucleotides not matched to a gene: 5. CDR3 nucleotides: TGCAGTGCTAGTCCGGCAGGGGGGAACACTGAAGCTTTCTTT. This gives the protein CSASPAGGNTEAFF.

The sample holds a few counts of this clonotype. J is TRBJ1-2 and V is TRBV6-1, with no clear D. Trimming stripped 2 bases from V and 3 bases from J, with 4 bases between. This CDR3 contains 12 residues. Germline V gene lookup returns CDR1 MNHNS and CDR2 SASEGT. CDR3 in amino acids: CASSEQDYGYTF. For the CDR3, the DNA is TGTGCCAGCAGTGAACAGGACTATGGCTACACCTTC.

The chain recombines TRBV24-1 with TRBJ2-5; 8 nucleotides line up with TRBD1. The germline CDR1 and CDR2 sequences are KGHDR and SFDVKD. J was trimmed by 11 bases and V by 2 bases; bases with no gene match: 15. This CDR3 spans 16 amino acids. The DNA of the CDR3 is TGTGCCACCAGTGATTCGGACAGGGAGGTGTACAATGAGCAGTACTTC. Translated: CATSDSDREVYNEQYF.

In DNA form, the CDR3 reads TGCAGCGTTGAAGGCAAACAAGCGGGGGGGCCACCGAACACCGGGGAGCTGTTTTTT. It specifies CSVEGKQAGGPPNTGELFF. The gene calls are TRBV29-1 and TRBJ2-2; 10 nucleotides match TRBD2. J gave up 0 bases and V 1 base, and 11 bases lay outside the gene matches. The CDR3 is 19 amino acids. Germline loops: CDR1 SQVTM, CDR2 ANQGSEA.

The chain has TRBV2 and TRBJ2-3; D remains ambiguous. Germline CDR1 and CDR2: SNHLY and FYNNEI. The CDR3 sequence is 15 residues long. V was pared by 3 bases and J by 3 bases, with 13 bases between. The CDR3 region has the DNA TGTGCCAGCAGTGATGGGCAAGTACTAACAGATACGCAGTATTTT. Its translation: CASSDGQVLTDTQYF.

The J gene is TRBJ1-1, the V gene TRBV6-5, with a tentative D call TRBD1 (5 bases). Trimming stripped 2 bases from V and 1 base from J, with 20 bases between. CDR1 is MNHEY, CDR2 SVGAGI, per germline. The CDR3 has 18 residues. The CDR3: CASSYMGRSPLENTEAFF. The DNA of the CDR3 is TGTGCCAGCAGTTACATGGGGCGGAGTCCTCTTGAGAACACTGAAGCTTTCTTT.

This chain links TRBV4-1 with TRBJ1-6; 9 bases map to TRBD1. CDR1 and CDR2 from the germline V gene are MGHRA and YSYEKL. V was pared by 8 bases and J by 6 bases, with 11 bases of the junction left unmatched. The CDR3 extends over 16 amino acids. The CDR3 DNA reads TGCGCCAGCCAGCAGGGACAGGGTTACAGTAATTCACCCCTCCACTTT. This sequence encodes CASQQGQGYSNSPLHF.

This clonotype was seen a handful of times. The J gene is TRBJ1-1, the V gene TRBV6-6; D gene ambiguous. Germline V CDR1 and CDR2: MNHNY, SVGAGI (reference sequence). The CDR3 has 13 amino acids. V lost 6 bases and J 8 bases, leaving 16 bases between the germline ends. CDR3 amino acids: CASRELSRTEAFF. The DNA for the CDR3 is TGTGCCAGCAGGGAGTTGAGCCGTACCGAAGCTTTCTTT.

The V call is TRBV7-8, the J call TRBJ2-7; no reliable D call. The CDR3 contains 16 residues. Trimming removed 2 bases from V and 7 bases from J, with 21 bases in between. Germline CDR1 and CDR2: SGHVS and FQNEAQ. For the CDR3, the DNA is TGTGCCAGCAGCTTACCCCAGAGAATAGCAAGTGGTGAGCAGTACTTC. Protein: CASSLPQRIASGEQYF.

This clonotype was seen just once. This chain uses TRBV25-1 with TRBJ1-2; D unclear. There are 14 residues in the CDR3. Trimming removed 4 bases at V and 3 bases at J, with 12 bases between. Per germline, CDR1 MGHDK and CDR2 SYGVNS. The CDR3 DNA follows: TGTGCCAGCAGTGTGACTGGGTTTGACTATGGCTACACCTTC. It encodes CASSVTGFDYGYTF.

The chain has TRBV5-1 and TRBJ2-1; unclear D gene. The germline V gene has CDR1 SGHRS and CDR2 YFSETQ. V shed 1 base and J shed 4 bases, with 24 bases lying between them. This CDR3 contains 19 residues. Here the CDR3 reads CASSLYGWVRWISYNEQFF. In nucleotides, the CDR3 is TGCGCCAGCAGCTTGTACGGTTGGGTTCGCTGGATATCTTACAATGAGCAGTTCTTC.

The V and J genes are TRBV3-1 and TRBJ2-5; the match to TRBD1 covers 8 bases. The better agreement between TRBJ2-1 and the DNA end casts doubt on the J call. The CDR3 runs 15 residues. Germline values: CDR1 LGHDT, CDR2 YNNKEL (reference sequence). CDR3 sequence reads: CASSRQGPKQETQFF. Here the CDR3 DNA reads TGTGCCAGCAGTCGACAGGGGCCAAAGCAAGAGACCCAGTTCTTC.

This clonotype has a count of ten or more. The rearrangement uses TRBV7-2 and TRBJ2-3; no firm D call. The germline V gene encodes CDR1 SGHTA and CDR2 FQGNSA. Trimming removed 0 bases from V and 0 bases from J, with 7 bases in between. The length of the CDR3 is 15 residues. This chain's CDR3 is CASSLASSSTDTQYF. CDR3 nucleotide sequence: TGTGCCAGCAGCTTAGCCTCCTCTAGCACAGATACGCAGTATTTT.

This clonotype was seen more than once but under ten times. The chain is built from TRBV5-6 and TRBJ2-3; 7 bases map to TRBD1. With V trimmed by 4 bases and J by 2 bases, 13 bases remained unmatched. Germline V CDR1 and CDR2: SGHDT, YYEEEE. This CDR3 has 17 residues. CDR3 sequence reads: CASSQARQGRYTDTQYF. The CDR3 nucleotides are TGTGCCAGCAGCCAAGCCAGACAGGGCCGGTACACAGATACGCAGTATTTT.